These T cell receptor beta chains were read from a single sample in a study of blood T cell repertoires in COVID-19. The repertoire was sequenced with immunoSEQ multiplex PCR; TCRdb's copy has only in-frame clones and lacks some. Here the sample spans around 220,000 clones, less than 90% being singletons. Material for sequencing was peripheral blood. These receptors originate from a woman between 50 and 59 years old with acute or convalescent COVID-19. Both conserved end residues are part of each CDR3. D genes are given only for firm matches. The size of a clone is reported for some rows only, either as once, few or many, or as a class for expanded clones.

J	D	V	size	CDR3	DNA
TRBJ1-2	NA	TRBV27	once	CASSSYADKLYGYTF	TGTGCCAGCAGTTCCTACGCAGACAAGCTCTATGGCTACACCTTC
TRBJ2-4	NA	TRBV30	many	CAWSVQGNIQYF	TGTGCCTGGAGTGTACAGGGAAACATTCAGTACTTC
TRBJ2-5	NA	TRBV4-3	once	CASSHGTKETQYF	TGCGCCAGCAGCCATGGCACAAAAGAGACCCAGTACTTC
TRBJ1-1	TRBD1	TRBV6-5	once	CASSYRGQAGNTEAFF	TGTGCCAGCAGTTACCGGGGACAGGCGGGAAACACTGAAGCTTTCTTT
TRBJ2-1	TRBD2	TRBV10-2	NA	CASSESASGRILVANEQFF	TGCGCCAGCAGTGAGTCGGCTAGCGGGAGAATTCTCGTGGCCAATGAGCAGTTCTTC
TRBJ2-5	NA	TRBV5-5	once	CASSLLGATTETQYF	TGTGCCAGCAGCTTATTAGGGGCGACGACAGAGACCCAGTACTTC
TRBJ2-3	NA	TRBV10-2	NA	CASSDISDTQYF	TGCGCCAGCAGTGATATCTCAGATACGCAGTATTTT
TRBJ2-4	TRBD1	TRBV7-9	NA	CASSLVSGGVNIQYF	TGTGCCAGCAGCTTGGTTTCAGGGGGCGTAAACATTCAGTACTTC
TRBJ2-1	TRBD2	TRBV29-1	NA	CSVRRGGKRVEQFF	TGCAGCGTCAGGCGGGGGGGCAAGAGGGTTGAGCAGTTCTTC
TRBJ2-7	NA	TRBV11-2	NA	CASSLDLRLAGEQYF	TGTGCCAGCAGCTTAGATCTAAGGCTGGCGGGCGAGCAGTACTTC
TRBJ1-1	TRBD1	TRBV29-1	NA	CSVDRGTEAFF	TGCAGCGTCGACAGGGGGACTGAAGCTTTCTTT
TRBJ2-7	NA	TRBV7-9	NA	CASSLGIGEHSYEQYF	TGTGCCAGCAGCTTAGGGATCGGGGAACACTCCTACGAGCAGTACTTC
TRBJ2-1	TRBD1	TRBV6-4	NA	CASSPRRDSVYGQFF	TGTGCCAGCAGCCCCCGCCGGGACAGCGTTTATGGGCAGTTCTTC
TRBJ1-6	NA	TRBV10-3	NA	CAISEYGGDSPLHF	TGTGCCATCAGCGAGTATGGAGGGGATTCACCCCTCCACTTT
TRBJ2-2	NA	TRBV18	NA	CASSPGAGAGELFF	TGTGCCAGCTCACCAGGGGCTGGCGCCGGGGAGCTGTTTTTT
TRBJ1-2	TRBD1	TRBV27	NA	CASRPGQFWYGYTF	TGTGCCAGCAGACCGGGACAGTTCTGGTATGGCTACACCTTC
TRBJ1-1	NA	TRBV6-5	once	CASRGTGRETEAFF	TGTGCCAGCAGGGGTACAGGGAGGGAGACTGAAGCTTTCTTT
TRBJ1-2	NA	TRBV6-5	NA	CASSYGGGYGYTF	TGTGCCAGCAGTTACGGGGGCGGCTATGGCTACACCTTC
TRBJ2-7	TRBD2	TRBV6-5	NA	CASSQRGLGSYEQYF	TGTGCCAGCAGCCAACGGGGACTAGGGTCCTACGAGCAGTACTTC
TRBJ1-4	NA	TRBV30	NA	CAWSVGQWPTELFF	TGTGCCTGGAGTGTCGGACAGTGGCCGACGGAACTGTTTTTT
TRBJ2-7	TRBD1	TRBV5-1	NA	CASSPPGQSFSYEQYF	TGCGCCAGCAGCCCACCGGGACAGAGCTTCTCCTACGAGCAGTACTTC
TRBJ2-3	NA	TRBV29-1	once	CSVDTGDDTQYF	TGCAGCGTCGATACGGGAGACGATACGCAGTATTTT
TRBJ1-6	NA	TRBV13	NA	CASSRGGASDRNSPLHF	TGTGCCAGCAGCAGGGGGGGGGCCTCCGACCGGAATTCACCCCTCCACTTT
TRBJ1-1	NA	TRBV9	NA	CASSVDINTEAFF	TGTGCCAGCAGCGTAGACATTAACACTGAAGCTTTCTTT
TRBJ2-1	TRBD1	TRBV11-2	once	CASSPGTGNYNEQFF	TGTGCCAGCAGCCCTGGGACAGGTAACTACAATGAGCAGTTCTTC
TRBJ2-1	TRBD1	TRBV7-2	NA	CASSLGGTGGHNEQFF	TGTGCCAGCAGCTTAGGGGGGACAGGGGGCCACAATGAGCAGTTCTTC
TRBJ1-3	NA	TRBV2	NA	CASELSWGNTIYF	TGTGCCAGCGAACTCTCTTGGGGAAACACCATATATTTT
TRBJ2-2	NA	TRBV5-6	NA	CASGRTGELFF	TGTGCCAGCGGCAGGACCGGGGAGCTGTTTTTT
TRBJ2-1	TRBD2	TRBV29-1	few	CSVGGAGGSNEQFF	TGCAGCGTTGGTGGGGCGGGAGGGAGCAATGAGCAGTTCTTC
TRBJ2-7	NA	TRBV5-4	NA	CASSVVPASYEQYF	TGTGCCAGCAGCGTCGTCCCAGCGAGCTACGAGCAGTACTTC
TRBJ1-1	NA	TRBV6-2/TRBV6-3	once	CASSHGQRRDTEAFF	TGTGCCAGCAGCCACGGACAGCGGCGCGACACTGAAGCTTTCTTT